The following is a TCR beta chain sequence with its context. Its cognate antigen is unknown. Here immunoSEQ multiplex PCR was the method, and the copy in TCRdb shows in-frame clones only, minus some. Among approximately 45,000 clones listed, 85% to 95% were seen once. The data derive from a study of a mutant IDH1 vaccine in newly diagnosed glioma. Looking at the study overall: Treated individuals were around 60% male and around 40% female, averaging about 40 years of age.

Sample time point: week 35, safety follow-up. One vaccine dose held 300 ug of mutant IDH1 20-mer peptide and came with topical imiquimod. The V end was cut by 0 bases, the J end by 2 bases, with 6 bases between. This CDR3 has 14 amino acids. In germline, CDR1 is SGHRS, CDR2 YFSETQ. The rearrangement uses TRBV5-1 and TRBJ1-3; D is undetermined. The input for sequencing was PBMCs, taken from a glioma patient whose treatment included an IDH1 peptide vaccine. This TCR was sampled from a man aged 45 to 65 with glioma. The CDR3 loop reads CASSLDPAGNTIYF. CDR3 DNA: TGCGCCAGCAGCTTGGACCCCGCTGGAAACACCATATATTTT.